This record covers a single T cell receptor (beta chain). The antigen is not known. Sequence at one end of the junction differs from germline and may be a read error. The sample originates from a study of cytomegalovirus exposure and HLA in healthy donors. General study findings and limits: Altogether, 164 TCR beta chains were recorded as cytomegalovirus-associated.

Germline loops: CDR1 SEHNR, CDR2 FQNEAQ (reference sequence). The CDR3 length is 17 residues. The primer mix had 60 Vbeta and 13 Jbeta primers. Clones were sequenced by immunoSEQ multiplex PCR, and TCRdb holds only the in-frame ones, with some missing. The sample includes approximately 130,000 clones, 65% to 80% of them seen just once. The chain is built from TRBV7-9 and TRBJ2-5; 9 nucleotides line up with TRBD2. This TCR came from a woman aged 40-49 years in good health and CMV-seropositive. Sequencing was carried out using PBMCs. In DNA, the CDR3 is TGTTCCAGCAGAGACACGGGTCGCGGGAGGGCTATAGAGACCCAGTACTTC. Amino acids: CSSRDTGRGRAIETQYF.